This is a list of T cell receptor beta chains from one sample in a study of blood T cells in healthy people across ages. TCRdb analysed the 5' RACE reads with MiXCR anew, one entry per CDR3 protein. This sample has approximately 690,000 distinct CDR3 sequences, with roughly three fifths found just once. The sample comprised blood. These TCRs come from a man aged 60 to 75 in good health. The CDR3 runs from the conserved cysteine through the conserved F or W. Each record gives: V gene, J gene, D gene, clone size, CDR3 protein, CDR3 DNA. The D gene is left open where the match is weak. Size values are once, few and many counts, or a class for expanded clones, and some rows have none.

v_gene: TRBV5-1
j_gene: TRBJ2-3
d_gene: .
abundance: few
CDR3aa: CASSFGRTTDTQYF
CDR3nt: TGCGCCAGCAGCTTCGGACGGACCACAGATACGCAGTATTTT

v_gene: TRBV10-3
j_gene: TRBJ2-1
d_gene: .
abundance: once
CDR3aa: CASQGEDASYKEQFF
CDR3nt: TGTGCCTCACAAGGGGAGGATGCATCCTACAAGGAGCAGTTCTTC

v_gene: TRBV9
j_gene: TRBJ2-6
d_gene: .
abundance: .
CDR3aa: CASSVAGLGVNVLTF
CDR3nt: TGTGCCAGCAGCGTAGCCGGCCTAGGGGTCAACGTCCTGACTTTC

v_gene: TRBV14
j_gene: TRBJ2-1
d_gene: .
abundance: few
CDR3aa: CASSQRRQDNEQFF
CDR3nt: TGTGCCAGCAGCCAACGGCGTCAGGACAATGAGCAGTTCTTC

v_gene: TRBV6-2/TRBV6-3
j_gene: TRBJ1-5
d_gene: .
abundance: few
CDR3aa: CASSWSVDQPQHF
CDR3nt: TGTGCCAGCAGTTGGAGCGTCGATCAGCCCCAGCATTTT

v_gene: TRBV5-1
j_gene: TRBJ1-4
d_gene: TRBD1
abundance: .
CDR3aa: CASSTQGAAGEKLFF
CDR3nt: TGCGCCAGCAGCACCCAGGGGGCCGCCGGTGAAAAACTGTTTTTT

v_gene: TRBV6-1
j_gene: TRBJ1-2
d_gene: TRBD1
abundance: few
CDR3aa: CASIRDRVTNYGYTF
CDR3nt: TGTGCCAGCATCCGGGACAGGGTCACTAACTATGGCTACACCTTC

v_gene: TRBV7-9
j_gene: TRBJ1-5
d_gene: .
abundance: .
CDR3aa: CASSLAGPGGPQHF
CDR3nt: TGTGCCAGCAGCTTGGCCGGGCCCGGAGGGCCCCAGCATTTT

v_gene: TRBV18
j_gene: TRBJ2-1
d_gene: .
abundance: .
CDR3aa: CASSPFRETQFF
CDR3nt: TGTGCCAGCTCACCTTTCCGGGAGACCCAGTTCTTC

v_gene: TRBV10-3
j_gene: TRBJ1-2
d_gene: .
abundance: .
CDR3aa: CAISELTNYGYTF
CDR3nt: TGTGCCATCAGTGAGTTGACTAACTATGGCTACACCTTC

v_gene: TRBV3-1
j_gene: TRBJ2-1
d_gene: TRBD2
abundance: .
CDR3aa: CASSQDLSAGVGYNEQFF
CDR3nt: TGTGCCAGCAGCCAAGATCTCTCGGCGGGGGTCGGCTACAATGAGCAGTTCTTC

v_gene: TRBV28
j_gene: TRBJ2-1
d_gene: TRBD2
abundance: .
CDR3aa: CASSLGGLAAEQFF
CDR3nt: TGTGCCAGCAGTTTAGGGGGACTAGCCGCTGAGCAGTTCTTC

v_gene: TRBV5-1
j_gene: TRBJ2-3
d_gene: .
abundance: .
CDR3aa: CASSTSPRDTQYF
CDR3nt: TGCGCCAGCAGCACCTCACCTCGAGATACGCAGTATTTT

v_gene: TRBV24-1
j_gene: TRBJ2-3
d_gene: TRBD1
abundance: .
CDR3aa: CATSNGAGTGTRPQRTDTQYF
CDR3nt: TGTGCCACCAGTAATGGGGCCGGGACAGGGACGCGTCCTCAACGTACAGATACGCAGTATTTT

v_gene: TRBV14
j_gene: TRBJ1-2
d_gene: .
abundance: few
CDR3aa: CASSQGAGEDGYTF
CDR3nt: TGTGCCAGCAGCCAAGGTGCAGGGGAGGATGGCTACACCTTC

v_gene: TRBV29-1
j_gene: TRBJ1-4
d_gene: .
abundance: .
CDR3aa: CSAGSANEKLFF
CDR3nt: TGCAGCGCGGGGTCCGCTAATGAAAAACTGTTTTTT

v_gene: TRBV20-1
j_gene: TRBJ1-2
d_gene: .
abundance: .
CDR3aa: CSARASLNYGYTF
CDR3nt: TGCAGTGCTAGGGCGAGCTTAAACTATGGCTACACCTTC

v_gene: TRBV20-1
j_gene: TRBJ2-3
d_gene: .
abundance: few
CDR3aa: CSAISLIYTDTQYF
CDR3nt: TGCAGTGCTATCTCCCTTATCTACACAGATACGCAGTATTTT

v_gene: TRBV12-3/TRBV12-4
j_gene: TRBJ2-5
d_gene: TRBD2
abundance: .
CDR3aa: CASRRPGGLTETQYF
CDR3nt: TGTGCCAGCAGGAGACCGGGGGGGCTGACGGAGACCCAGTACTTC

v_gene: TRBV29-1
j_gene: TRBJ2-1
d_gene: TRBD1
abundance: .
CDR3aa: CSVEDRDVYKEQFF
CDR3nt: TGCAGCGTTGAGGACAGGGACGTTTACAAGGAGCAGTTCTTC

v_gene: TRBV7-8
j_gene: TRBJ2-2
d_gene: .
abundance: .
CDR3aa: CASSFRGGATGELFF
CDR3nt: TGTGCCAGCAGCTTCCGTGGGGGTGCAACCGGGGAGCTGTTTTTT

v_gene: TRBV4-1
j_gene: TRBJ2-5
d_gene: .
abundance: few
CDR3aa: CASSLTPGLWGLTQYF
CDR3nt: TGCGCCAGCAGCCTAACTCCGGGACTGTGGGGGTTGACCCAGTACTTC

v_gene: TRBV3-1
j_gene: TRBJ2-3
d_gene: TRBD2
abundance: .
CDR3aa: CASSPSGGLRDTQYF
CDR3nt: TGTGCCAGCAGCCCTAGCGGGGGGCTGAGAGATACGCAGTATTTT

v_gene: TRBV7-9
j_gene: TRBJ2-5
d_gene: TRBD2
abundance: .
CDR3aa: CASSLEASGTLGTQYF
CDR3nt: TGTGCCAGCAGCTTAGAGGCTAGCGGGACCCTCGGAACCCAGTACTTC

v_gene: TRBV5-1
j_gene: TRBJ2-3
d_gene: .
abundance: .
CDR3aa: CASSFPDRRTDTQYF
CDR3nt: TGCGCCAGCAGCTTCCCCGACAGGAGAACAGATACGCAGTATTTT

v_gene: TRBV6-5
j_gene: TRBJ2-2
d_gene: TRBD2
abundance: few
CDR3aa: CASSLGGGRTGELFF
CDR3nt: TGTGCCAGCAGTTTAGGCGGGGGGCGGACCGGGGAGCTGTTTTTT

v_gene: TRBV10-1
j_gene: TRBJ2-7
d_gene: TRBD1
abundance: .
CDR3aa: CASSAGTGRGTDNEQYF
CDR3nt: TGCGCCAGCAGTGCCGGGACAGGGAGGGGAACCGACAATGAGCAGTACTTC

v_gene: TRBV7-2
j_gene: TRBJ2-3
d_gene: .
abundance: few
CDR3aa: CASSSQGDTQYF
CDR3nt: TGTGCCAGCAGCTCACAGGGAGATACGCAGTATTTT

v_gene: TRBV28
j_gene: TRBJ2-1
d_gene: .
abundance: .
CDR3aa: CASSLHGQRLNEQFF
CDR3nt: TGTGCCAGCAGTCTCCACGGACAGCGCCTCAATGAGCAGTTCTTC

v_gene: TRBV9
j_gene: TRBJ2-5
d_gene: .
abundance: .
CDR3aa: CASSVAQQETQYF
CDR3nt: TGTGCCAGCAGCGTAGCACAGCAAGAGACCCAGTACTTC

v_gene: TRBV3-1
j_gene: TRBJ2-5
d_gene: .
abundance: .
CDR3aa: CASTQISGTGHGEQYF
CDR3nt: TGTGCCAGCACCCAAATTAGCGGGACAGGTCATGGAGAGCAGTACTTC

v_gene: TRBV28
j_gene: TRBJ2-7
d_gene: .
abundance: .
CDR3aa: CASSSPGSGSNEQYF
CDR3nt: TGTGCCAGCAGTTCGCCGGGCTCAGGGAGTAACGAGCAGTACTTC

v_gene: TRBV5-1
j_gene: TRBJ2-5
d_gene: .
abundance: once
CDR3aa: CASSLVQGAPPETQYF
CDR3nt: TGCGCCAGCAGCTTGGTTCAAGGAGCCCCCCCAGAGACCCAGTACTTC

v_gene: TRBV6-1
j_gene: TRBJ2-5
d_gene: TRBD1
abundance: .
CDR3aa: CASRPRGQETQYF
CDR3nt: TGTGCCAGCAGGCCTAGGGGGCAGGAGACCCAGTACTTC

v_gene: TRBV2
j_gene: TRBJ1-2
d_gene: .
abundance: few
CDR3aa: CASSEARGRGAGYTF
CDR3nt: TGTGCCAGCAGTGAAGCGCGGGGCAGGGGAGCTGGCTACACCTTC

v_gene: TRBV7-8
j_gene: TRBJ1-4
d_gene: .
abundance: .
CDR3aa: CANSPDLPNEKLFF
CDR3nt: TGTGCCAACAGCCCAGACTTGCCTAATGAAAAACTGTTTTTT

v_gene: TRBV20-1
j_gene: TRBJ2-5
d_gene: .
abundance: few
CDR3aa: CSASPGNQETQYF
CDR3nt: TGCAGTGCTAGTCCAGGGAACCAAGAGACCCAGTACTTC

v_gene: TRBV20-1
j_gene: TRBJ1-6
d_gene: .
abundance: .
CDR3aa: CSAKGQNNSPLHF
CDR3nt: TGCAGTGCAAAAGGCCAAAATAATTCACCCCTCCACTTT

v_gene: TRBV9
j_gene: TRBJ1-1
d_gene: .
abundance: .
CDR3aa: CASSAAPGTRIEAFF
CDR3nt: TGTGCCAGCAGCGCGGCTCCGGGGACTCGAATTGAAGCTTTCTTT

v_gene: TRBV28
j_gene: TRBJ2-7
d_gene: TRBD2
abundance: .
CDR3aa: CASSLPGGGNYEQYF
CDR3nt: TGTGCCAGCAGTTTACCGGGGGGGGGAAACTACGAGCAGTACTTC

v_gene: TRBV5-5
j_gene: TRBJ2-7
d_gene: .
abundance: .
CDR3aa: CASSLLFGKYEQYF
CDR3nt: TGTGCCAGCAGCTTGCTTTTCGGGAAGTACGAGCAGTACTTC

v_gene: TRBV28
j_gene: TRBJ2-3
d_gene: .
abundance: few
CDR3aa: CASSSPGRTDTQYF
CDR3nt: TGTGCCAGCAGTTCCCCGGGCCGCACAGATACGCAGTATTTT

v_gene: TRBV28
j_gene: TRBJ2-7
d_gene: .
abundance: few
CDR3aa: CASTARDGNYEQYF
CDR3nt: TGTGCCAGCACCGCTCGGGACGGAAACTACGAGCAGTACTTC

v_gene: TRBV7-9
j_gene: TRBJ2-3
d_gene: TRBD2
abundance: .
CDR3aa: CASSFYSGGAADTQYF
CDR3nt: TGTGCCAGCAGCTTCTATAGCGGGGGGGCCGCAGATACGCAGTATTTT

v_gene: TRBV20-1
j_gene: TRBJ1-2
d_gene: .
abundance: few
CDR3aa: CSASRQSNYGYTF
CDR3nt: TGCAGTGCCTCGAGGCAGTCTAACTATGGCTACACCTTC

v_gene: TRBV29-1
j_gene: TRBJ1-1
d_gene: .
abundance: once
CDR3aa: CSDVRGSTEAFF
CDR3nt: TGCAGCGACGTCCGGGGTTCCACTGAAGCTTTCTTT